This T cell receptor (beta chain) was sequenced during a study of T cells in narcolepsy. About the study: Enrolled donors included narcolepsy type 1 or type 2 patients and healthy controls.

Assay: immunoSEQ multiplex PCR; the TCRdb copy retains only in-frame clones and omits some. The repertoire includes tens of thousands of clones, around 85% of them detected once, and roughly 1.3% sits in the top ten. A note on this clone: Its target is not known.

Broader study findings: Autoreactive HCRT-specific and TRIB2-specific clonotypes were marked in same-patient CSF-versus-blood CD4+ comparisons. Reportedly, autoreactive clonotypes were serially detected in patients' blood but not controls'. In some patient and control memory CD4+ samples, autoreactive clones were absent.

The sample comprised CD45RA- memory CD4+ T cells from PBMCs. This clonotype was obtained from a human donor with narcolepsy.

The CDR3 bases are TGCAGCGTTTCCGGGACAATGCTCGGGTCCTACGAGCAGTACTTC. Its protein is CSVSGTMLGSYEQYF. This rearrangement joins TRBV29-1 to TRBJ2-7; D might be TRBD1 (6 bases). Germline CDR1 SQVTM, CDR2 ANQGSEA. CDR3 length: 15 amino acids. Trimming left V 5 bases short and J 1 base short, with 18 bases between.